This T cell receptor (beta chain) was sequenced for a study of shared clonotypes between healthy human individuals (dated by TCRdb to the early 2020s). In the study overall: Three men and two women, aged 18 to 49 years, made up the cohort. Per donor, three plates each were used for CD4 naive and CD4 memory, two for CD8 naive, and one for CD8 memory. To increase sequencing depth and limit assay-specific biases, TCR repertoire library preparation and sequencing were carried out by different laboratories using diverse techniques. Per donor, leukapheresis produced somewhere between about 0.94 and 9.5 billion PBMCs. To estimate repertoire size and how much clonotypes are shared between individuals, the study performed deep sequencing of blood TCR repertoires from about five healthy adults.

Donors were healthy HIV-negative adults with no recently reported acute infections or vaccinations. Every donor was a Caucasian adult living in Nashville, Tennessee, USA. CD4+ T cells were enriched by magnetic negative selection; naive cells were then positively selected on CD45RA, and the negative fraction formed the memory subset. Blood was obtained by leukapheresis, after which PBMCs were separated by Ficoll-Histopaque density gradient centrifugation and cryopreserved in liquid nitrogen vapor phase. Analytical flow cytometry was used to check the purity and quantity of every magnetically sorted T cell population. Genomic DNA was isolated from each sorted fraction and quantified by UV absorbance on a Nanodrop 2000c. This clone was counted ten times or more. Its cognate antigen has yet to be identified. No qualities accompany the bases; no much larger clone lies one base away. Per the germline V gene, SGDLS is the CDR1 and YYNGEE is the CDR2. Measured from the cysteine to the phenylalanine, the CDR3 is 16 residues long. The CDR3 DNA has 48 bases and is translated from base 1. Germline trimming: 4 bases from V, 7 bases from J; junction bases outside gene matches: 9.

Using the deep immunoSEQ assay, TCR CDR3 regions were amplified from genomic DNA by multiplex PCR. For each cell subset, the extracted genomic DNA was distributed evenly across all wells of several immunoSEQ 96-well plates, and each plate served as one replicate. For sorted subsets, around 0.2 ug genomic DNA, equal to tens of thousands of T cell genomes, was loaded into each replicate PCR. Purified libraries were quantified with a Qubit 3.0 fluorometer, sized on a Bioanalyzer 2100, and re-quantified with the KAPA Library Quantification kit. Every immunoSEQ 96-well plate was sequenced on a dedicated single-read 150-cycle Illumina NextSeq 550 flow cell. For the original study's pipeline: Because only junctional sequences without quality scores were contained in the immunoSEQ output, filtering matching that applied to full-length reads could not be performed. Sequences were annotated with PyIR, a Python wrapper for IgBLAST v1.9, using IMGT germline references to assign V/J genes and CDR3. Reads were filtered out if the reads had weak V/J assignments (E-value above 1e-6), no CDR3, stop codons, out-of-frame junctions, or ambiguous translated residues. A V3J clonotype was defined by an identical inferred V gene, J gene, and CDR3 amino acid sequence. The percentage overlap between two repertoires was calculated by dividing the number of shared unique clonotypes by the size of the smaller repertoire. Three approaches were used to assess repertoire richness: RTK rarefaction, the Chao1 estimator, and Recon v2.1 estimates of unobserved clonotypes. Generation probabilities were computed with OLGA for all TCRbeta clonotypes obtained by the gDNA method from a handful of donors. This is the immuneACCESS table as TCRdb keeps it, with only in-frame sequences that have V and J called. A part of the clones is gone; compared with another copy, unresolved V genes explain less than half, and the rest is unexplained. Clone size and V and J calls were adopted from that table, with D and trimming inferred from the DNA. A total of 150,000 to 200,000 clones appear in this sample, over 50% of them only once. The ten largest clones take up 10% of the sample.

On the study overall, not on this receptor specifically: Compared with non-shared clonotypes, clonotypes shared by all four sorted-subset donors had higher generation probabilities. Sampling was restricted to blood, and TCR repertoires in tissue are likely to differ from TCR repertoires in blood. Rarefaction of sorted-subset datasets indicated incomplete sequencing despite the large sequencing depth. Because the study included only a small number of donors, the genetic and exposure-history diversity represented was limited. Pairwise subsampling led to the expectation that sequencing depth would affect the degree of clonotype sharing among donors. Estimated clonotype richness was generally larger for naive than for memory subsets. About 5% of naive CD4, 3.5% of naive CD8, 2% to 2.5% of memory CD4, and 0.4% of memory CD8 clonotypes were shared across four donors.

This receptor chain uses TRBV9 and TRBJ2-2, with 11 middle bases fitting TRBD2. The receptor's source is a man aged 25-40 years in good health. Input material: memory CD4+ T cells sorted from blood. The cell subset or site label, as the study defines it: CD45RA-negative fraction. The CDR3 in this case is CASSSRLAGRVGELFF. The bases are TGTGCCAGCAGCTCTAGACTAGCGGGAAGGGTCGGGGAGCTGTTTTTT.